This TCR beta chain was identified in a study of OX40 agonist ivuxolimab in advanced cancers. The wider study: Ivuxolimab is an agonistic anti-OX40 (CD134) antibody, and patients were treated with it. Whole-study findings and limits: The CD4+ and CD8+ T cells in the blood had expanded clonally by week 6 at 0.1 to 3.0 mg/kg. Low clonal expansion, among the lowest seen, marked partial responders at 0.1-3.0 mg/kg.

For this clone: Its antigen remains unknown.

Generated by immunoSEQ multiplex PCR, the TCRdb table keeps only in-frame clones and is missing some. The sample carries about 92,000 clones, around 90% recorded once. The CDR3 covers 16 residues. CDR1 is SQVTM and CDR2 is ANQGSEA in the germline V gene. The J segment lost 3 bases and the V segment lost 6 bases, leaving 14 bases of the junction unmatched. The TCR originated in an adult with an advanced solid tumor such as melanoma, head and neck, liver or kidney cancer. The V and J genes are TRBV29-1 and TRBJ2-3, with 8 bases lining up with TRBD1. The specimen comprised CD4+ or CD8+ T cells sorted from blood, sampled in a trial of the OX40 agonist ivuxolimab. DNA for the CDR3: TGCAGCGTCACAGGACAGGGTCTTTTGCAAACAGATACGCAGTATTTT. It specifies CSVTGQGLLQTDTQYF.